Sequencing of this T cell receptor beta chain was carried out in a study of blood T cells in healthy people across ages. J gave up 0 bases and V 8 bases, and 2 bases lay outside the gene matches. This CDR3 has 15 residues. Germline assignment: CDR1 LNHDA and CDR2 SQIVND (reference sequence). Using a J-beta primer mix together with a sample-barcoded 5' primer, a second PCR was run for roughly 7 to 11 cycles. From the 5' RACE reads, TCRdb called clonotypes with MiXCR, one entry per CDR3 protein. The sample shows 1.5 million to 2 million distinct CDR3 sequences, about 28% of them seen only once. The clonotype comes from a woman aged 25 to 39 in good health. The J gene is TRBJ2-3, the V gene TRBV19, with 13 bases lining up with TRBD2. Sequencing input: blood. CDR3 nucleotides: TGTGCCAGTTGGACTAGCGGGAGTAGCACAGATACGCAGTATTTT. It yields the protein CASWTSGSSTDTQYF.